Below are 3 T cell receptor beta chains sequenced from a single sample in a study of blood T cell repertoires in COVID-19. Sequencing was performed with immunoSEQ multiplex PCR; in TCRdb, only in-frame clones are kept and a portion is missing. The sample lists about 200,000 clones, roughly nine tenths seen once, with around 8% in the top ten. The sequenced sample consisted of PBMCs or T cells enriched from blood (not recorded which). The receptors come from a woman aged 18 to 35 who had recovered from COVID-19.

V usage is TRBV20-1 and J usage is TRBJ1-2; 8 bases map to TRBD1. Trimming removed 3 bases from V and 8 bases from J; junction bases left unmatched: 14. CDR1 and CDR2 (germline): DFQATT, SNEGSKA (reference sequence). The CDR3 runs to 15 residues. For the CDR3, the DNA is TGCAGTGCTAGTCTAGACCGGGAACAGGGGGTCGGCTACACCTTC. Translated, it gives CSASLDREQGVGYTF.

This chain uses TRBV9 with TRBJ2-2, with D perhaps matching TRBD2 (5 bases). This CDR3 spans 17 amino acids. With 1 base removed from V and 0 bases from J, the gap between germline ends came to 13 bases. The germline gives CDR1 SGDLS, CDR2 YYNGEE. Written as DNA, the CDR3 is TGTGCCAGCAGCGTAAGCAAAGCGGCGACGAACACCGGGGAGCTGTTTTTT. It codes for CASSVSKAATNTGELFF.

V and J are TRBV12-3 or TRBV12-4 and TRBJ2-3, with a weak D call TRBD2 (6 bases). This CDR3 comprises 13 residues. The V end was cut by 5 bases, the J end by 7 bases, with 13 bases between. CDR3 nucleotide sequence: TGTGCCAGCAGTCCCGGGGAGGCCTATACGCAGTATTTT. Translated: CASSPGEAYTQYF.